This TCR beta chain stems from a study of cytomegalovirus exposure and HLA in healthy donors. Germline loops: CDR1 SGDLS, CDR2 YYNGEE. CDR3 length: 14 residues. Trimming took off 4 bases at V and 2 bases at J, with 13 bases between the two ends. PCR amplification relied on 60 Vbeta primers (plus 13 Jbeta primers). Profiling relied on immunoSEQ multiplex PCR, and the TCRdb table lists in-frame clones only, not all of them. Recorded here are under 100,000 clones; the top ten clones represent 3% to 4%. Findings of the study overall: Presence/absence analyses supposed approximately even sequencing depth among donors.

In regard to this clone: Its antigen remains unknown.

The chain couples TRBV9 to TRBJ2-7, with D possibly being TRBD1 (5 bases). This TCR was recovered from a woman aged 25 to 45 in good health and CMV-seronegative. Material for sequencing was PBMCs. CDR3 in DNA: TGTGCCAGCAGCCTAGGAGAAGGGGCCTACGAGCAGTACTTC. Translation gives CASSLGEGAYEQYF.